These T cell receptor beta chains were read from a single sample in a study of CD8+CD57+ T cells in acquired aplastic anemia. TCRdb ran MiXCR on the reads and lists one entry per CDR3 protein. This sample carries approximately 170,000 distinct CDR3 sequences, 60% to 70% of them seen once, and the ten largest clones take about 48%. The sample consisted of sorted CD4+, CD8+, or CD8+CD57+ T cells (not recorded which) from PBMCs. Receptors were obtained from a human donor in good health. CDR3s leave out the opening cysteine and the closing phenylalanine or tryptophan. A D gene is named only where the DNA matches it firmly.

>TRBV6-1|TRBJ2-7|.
ASSGLGGSYEQY
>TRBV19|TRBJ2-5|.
ASSVQETQY
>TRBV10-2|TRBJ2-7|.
ASRRSYEQY
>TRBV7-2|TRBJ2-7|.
ASSLGCEQY
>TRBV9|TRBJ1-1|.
ASSVELIMNTEAF
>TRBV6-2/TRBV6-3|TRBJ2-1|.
ASRPREYNEQF
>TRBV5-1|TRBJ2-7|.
ASSFTTRDLLHYEQY
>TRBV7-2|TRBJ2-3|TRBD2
ASSFGGGFGDTQY
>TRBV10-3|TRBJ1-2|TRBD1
AISQMDRDDHGYT
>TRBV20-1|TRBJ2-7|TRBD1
SASRDRGPVEQY
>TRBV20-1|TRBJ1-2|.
SARDEGNYGYT
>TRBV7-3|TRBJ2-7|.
ASSLQGEDEQY
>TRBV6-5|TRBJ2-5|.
ASSYSEGAVLQETQY
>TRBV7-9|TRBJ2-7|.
ASSSNQVSYEQY
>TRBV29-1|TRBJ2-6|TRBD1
SVLDRGSGANVLT
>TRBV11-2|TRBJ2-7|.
ASSSHGGPAYEQY
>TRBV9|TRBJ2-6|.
ASSVATEHTEA
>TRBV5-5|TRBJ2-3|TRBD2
ASSVPTSLADTQY
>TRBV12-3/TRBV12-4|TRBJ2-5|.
ATMDREEETQY
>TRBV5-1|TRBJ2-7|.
ASSLQDTYEQY
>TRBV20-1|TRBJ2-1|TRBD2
SAAPSGGGPNEQF
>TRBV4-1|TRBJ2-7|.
ASSLPGAQY
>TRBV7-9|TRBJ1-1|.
ASNPVNTEAF
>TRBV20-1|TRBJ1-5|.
SASAGTEGIQPQH
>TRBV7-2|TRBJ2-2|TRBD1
ASSVDRAGELF
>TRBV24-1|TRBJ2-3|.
ATNQASTDTQY
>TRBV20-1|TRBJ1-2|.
SALLRDFLYGYT
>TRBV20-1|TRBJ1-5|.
SASSRDSNQPQH
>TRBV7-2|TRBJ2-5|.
ASSRGQGASQETQY
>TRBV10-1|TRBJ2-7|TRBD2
ASSAYGRAQYEQY
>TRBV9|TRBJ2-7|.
ASSPNQGSYEQY
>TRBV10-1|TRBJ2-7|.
ASSEGDNSYEQY
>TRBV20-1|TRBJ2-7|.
SAQRGQQYYEQY
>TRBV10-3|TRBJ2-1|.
AISEGTGYEQF
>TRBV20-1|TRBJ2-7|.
SAPLAGRYEQY
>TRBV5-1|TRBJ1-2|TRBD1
ASSLGQGYYGYT
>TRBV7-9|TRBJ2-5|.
ASSSQVLQETQY
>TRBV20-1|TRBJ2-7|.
SARDPQVLEYEQY
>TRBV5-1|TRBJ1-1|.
ASSLRAMNTESF
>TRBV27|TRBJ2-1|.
ASSFSPNEQF
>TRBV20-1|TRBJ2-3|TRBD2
SAPGLAGTDTQY
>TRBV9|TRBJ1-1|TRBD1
ASSVTQGESEAF
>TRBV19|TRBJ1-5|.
ASSIKSGVSSNQPQH
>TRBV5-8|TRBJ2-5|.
ASSSLGETETQY
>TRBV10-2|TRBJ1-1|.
ASSESGMTEAF